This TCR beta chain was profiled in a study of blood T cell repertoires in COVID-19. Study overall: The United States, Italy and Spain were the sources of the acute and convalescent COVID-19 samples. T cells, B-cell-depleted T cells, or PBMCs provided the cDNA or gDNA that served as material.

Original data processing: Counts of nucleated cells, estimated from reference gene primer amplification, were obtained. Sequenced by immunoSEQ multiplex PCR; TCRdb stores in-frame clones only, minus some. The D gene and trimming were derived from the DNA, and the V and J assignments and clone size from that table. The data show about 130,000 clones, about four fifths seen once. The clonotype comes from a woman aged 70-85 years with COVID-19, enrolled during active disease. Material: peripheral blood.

DNA for the CDR3: TGCGCCAGCAGCGAGTCTCAGGGGGTAACACTACCTTTCTTT. Translated: CASSESQGVTLPFF. The rearrangement joins TRBV5-1 to TRBJ1-1, with 7 bases aligning to TRBD1. Losses at the gene ends were 4 bases for V and 12 bases for J; bases not matched to a gene: 15. This CDR3 has 14 residues. Looked up from germline, CDR1 is SGHRS and CDR2 is YFSETQ.